The 5 T cell receptor beta chains presented below share a single source sample, sequenced in a study of OX40 agonist ivuxolimab in advanced cancers. Here immunoSEQ multiplex PCR was the method, and the copy in TCRdb shows in-frame clones only, minus some. Found here are under 85,000 clones, around 86% of them singletons; the top ten hold 0.24%. Sample: CD4+ or CD8+ T cells sorted from blood, taken in a trial of the OX40 agonist ivuxolimab. The source is an adult with an advanced solid tumor such as melanoma, head and neck, liver or kidney cancer.

V is TRBV12-2 and J is TRBJ2-3; the tabulated D call, TRBD2, remains unverified against the DNA. TRBV12-2 is shown as a pseudogene. There are 16 residues in the CDR3. The CDR3 bases are TGTGCAAGTCGCCTTGTAGCCAATTGCATTTCAGATACGCAGTATTTT. Translation: CASRLVANCISDTQYF.

The sample holds one count of this clone. This chain joins TRBV19 and TRBJ2-1, with D perhaps TRBD2 (5 bases). Trimming took 4 bases from V and 4 from J, leaving 11 bases between them. CDR3 size: 14 residues. Germline values: CDR1 LNHDA, CDR2 SQIVND (reference sequence). The CDR3 DNA sequence: TGTGCCAGTAGTACCGAGCGGAATTACAATGAGCAGTTCTTC. The encoded protein is CASSTERNYNEQFF.

The chain couples TRBV4-1 to TRBJ2-3; 10 bases map to TRBD1. The CDR3 contains 17 residues. V lost 0 bases, J lost 3 bases, and 6 bases stayed unmatched. The germline V gene encodes CDR1 MGHRA and CDR2 YSYEKL. CDR3 sequence reads: CASSQEGPGQGTDTQYF. The CDR3 nucleotides are TGCGCCAGCAGCCAAGAAGGGCCGGGACAGGGGACAGATACGCAGTATTTT.

Comments on this clone: The same CDR3 is also encoded by other DNA sequences in this sample. The chain combines TRBV18 with TRBJ1-1; 9 bases line up with TRBD1. The CDR3 is 13 residues long. V shed 3 bases, J shed 4 bases, and the junction held 0 bases outside the gene matches. Germline V gene data show CDR1 as KGHSH and CDR2 as LQKENI. The CDR3 nucleotides are TGTGCCAGCTCACCGACAGGGGGCACTGAAGCTTTCTTT. It is translated as CASSPTGGTEAFF.

CDR3 region: CASSFLQGGSLAKNIQYF. The CDR3 nucleotides read TGTGCCAGCAGTTTTTTGCAGGGCGGGAGTCTAGCCAAAAACATTCAGTACTTC. This chain connects TRBV28 to TRBJ2-4, with TRBD2 matching 7 bases. CDR1 and CDR2 from the germline V gene are MDHEN and SYDVKM. Trimming at V came to 3 bases and at J to 0 bases, leaving 11 bases not matched to a gene. The CDR3 sequence is 18 residues long.